These 2 T cell receptor beta chains came from one sample sequenced in a study of cytomegalovirus exposure and HLA in healthy donors. A multiplex PCR was run with 60 Vbeta primers and 13 Jbeta primers. Only in-frame clones appear in the TCRdb table, and some are missing; sequencing was by immunoSEQ multiplex PCR. The sample lists some 130,000 clones, roughly four fifths occurring once. Sequencing used PBMCs. These receptors all come from a woman aged 55-75 years in good health and CMV-seronegative.

The chain employs TRBV27 and TRBJ2-5; 7 positions agree with TRBD2. The V and J ends lost 2 bases and 4 bases, in that order; junction bases with no gene match: 4. The CDR3 is 14 residues long. The germline gives CDR1 MNHEY, CDR2 SMNVEV (reference sequence). The CDR3 sequence: CASSLRRGRETQYF. CDR3 bases: TGTGCCAGCAGTTTAAGGCGGGGGAGAGAGACCCAGTACTTC.

Of note for this clone: In the same sample, other DNA sequences code for this CDR3. The chain joins TRBV6-5 to TRBJ1-5; 9 bases are shared with TRBD1. Germline loops: CDR1 MNHEY, CDR2 SVGAGI. The CDR3 has 14 residues. With V trimmed by 0 bases and J by 7 bases, 1 base remained unmatched. The CDR3 protein is CASSYSTGGQPQHF. CDR3 DNA: TGTGCCAGCAGTTACTCGACAGGGGGACAGCCCCAGCATTTT.